Below, 25 T cell receptor beta chains from the same sample are listed, as sequenced in a study of blood T cell repertoires in COVID-19. Here immunoSEQ multiplex PCR was the method, and the copy in TCRdb shows in-frame clones only, minus some. The data contain about 400,000 clones, approximately 86% of them singletons. Input material: PBMCs or T cells enriched from blood (not recorded which). These receptors all come from a middle-aged woman with acute COVID-19.

The J gene is TRBJ2-7, the V gene TRBV15; TRBD1 matches 8 bases. V lost 3 bases, J lost 0 bases, and 7 bases stayed unmatched. This CDR3 spans 16 amino acids. CDR1 and CDR2 from the germline V gene are LNHNV and YYDKDF (reference sequence). The DNA for the CDR3 is TGTGCCACCAGCAGGGCCCCAGGGGGCCCCTCCTACGAGCAGTACTTC. The encoded protein is CATSRAPGGPSYEQYF.

CDR3: CASSTGPASGNTIYF. For the CDR3, the DNA is TGTGCCAGCAGCACAGGGCCAGCCTCTGGAAACACCATATATTTT. The chain carries TRBV7-2 and TRBJ1-3, with a weak D call TRBD1 (6 bases). The germline V gene has CDR1 SGHTA and CDR2 FQGNSA. Trimming removed 5 bases at V and 0 bases at J, with 11 bases between. This CDR3 region has 15 residues.

The chain couples TRBV15 to TRBJ2-7; 8 bases are a match to TRBD1. Trimming cost V 1 base and J 4 bases; bases outside gene matches: 6. CDR1 is LNHNV, CDR2 YYDKDF, per germline (reference sequence). CDR3 length: 15 amino acids. CDR3 in amino acids: CATSRGAGGAYEQYF. The CDR3 nucleotides are TGTGCCACCAGCAGAGGGGCAGGGGGCGCGTACGAGCAGTACTTC.

The CDR3 region is CASTSGAKLFF. The DNA of the CDR3 is TGTGCCAGCACTTCAGGGGCCAAACTGTTTTTT. This chain uses TRBV28 with TRBJ1-4; a possible D gene is TRBD1 (6 bases). Per the germline V gene, CDR1 is MDHEN and CDR2 is SYDVKM. V gave up 7 bases and J gave up 11 bases, with 11 bases separating them. The CDR3 loop spans 11 amino acids.

With regard to this clone: This sample includes further DNA sequences coding for the same CDR3. The V gene is TRBV12-3 or TRBV12-4, the J gene TRBJ1-2; D perhaps matches TRBD1 (6 bases). The CDR3 is 13 amino acids. Trimming took 5 bases from V and 4 from J, leaving 11 bases between them. For the CDR3, the DNA is TGTGCCAGCAGTCCGGACAGAGGCTATGGCTACACCTTC. Residues: CASSPDRGYGYTF.

This rearrangement joins TRBV18 to TRBJ1-2; tentative D call: TRBD1 (6 bases). There are 13 residues in the CDR3. Looked up from germline, CDR1 is KGHSH and CDR2 is LQKENI. The ends were cut back, 6 bases at V and 4 bases at J, with 12 bases in the middle. The CDR3: CASSPAGVYGYTF. For the CDR3, the DNA is TGTGCCAGCTCGCCGGCAGGGGTCTATGGCTACACCTTC.

The chain links TRBV7-2 to TRBJ2-1; 8 bases line up with TRBD2. Germline CDR1 reads SGHTA; CDR2 reads FQGNSA. Unmatched junction bases numbered 4, after V lost 9 bases and J lost 3 bases. This CDR3 region has 13 residues. The CDR3 DNA reads TGTGCCAGTGAACGGGGGGGCTACAATGAGCAGTTCTTC. Its translation: CASERGGYNEQFF. The full variable domain, in which reference TRBV7-2 and TRBJ2-1 provide the parts outside the CDR3, is GAGVSQSPSNKVTEKGKDVELRCDPISGHTALYWYRQSLGQGLEFLIYFQGNSAPDKSGLPSDRFSAERTGGSVSTLTIQRTQQEDSAVYLCASERGGYNEQFFGPGTRLTVL.

This rearrangement joins TRBV5-1 to TRBJ1-3; 10 nucleotides line up with TRBD1. Germline lookup yields CDR1 SGHRS and CDR2 YFSETQ. CDR3 size: 15 residues. Trimming at V came to 4 bases and at J to 2 bases, leaving 3 bases not matched to a gene. The CDR3, as DNA: TGCGCCAGCAGCCGGGACAGGGGAACTGGAAACACCATATATTTT. Residues: CASSRDRGTGNTIYF. The full variable domain, rest sourced from reference TRBV5-1 and TRBJ1-3, is KAGVTQTPRYLIKTRGQQVTLSCSPISGHRSVSWYQQTPGQGLQFLFEYFSETQRNKGNFPGRFSGRQFSNSRSEMNVSTLELGDSALYLCASSRDRGTGNTIYFGEGSWLTVV.

This clone was recorded once. The V gene is TRBV19, the J gene TRBJ1-1, with D tentatively TRBD1 (6 bases). Germline V gene lookup returns CDR1 LNHDA and CDR2 SQIVND (reference sequence). V lost 10 bases and J lost 1, with 13 bases in between. The CDR3 loop spans 13 amino acids. CDR3: CATAGTPNTEAFF. For the CDR3, the DNA is TGTGCCACGGCAGGGACACCGAACACTGAAGCTTTCTTT.

This chain joins TRBV6-4 and TRBJ2-1, with a weak D call TRBD2 (5 bases). The CDR3 sequence is 15 residues long. The V and J ends lost 3 bases and 4 bases respectively, with 13 bases between them. Germline loops: CDR1 MRHNA, CDR2 SNTAGT. The CDR3 loop reads CASSEGLAQYNEQFF. The CDR3 DNA follows: TGTGCCAGCAGTGAAGGGTTAGCGCAATACAATGAGCAGTTCTTC.

The J gene is TRBJ2-5, the V gene TRBV11-2; possibly TRBD2 for D (8 bases). The CDR3 totals 17 residues. The V end was cut by 4 bases, the J end by 4 bases, with 22 bases between. CDR1 is SGHAT, CDR2 FQNNGV, per germline. The CDR3 here is CASSSQGLAGAGETQYF. In DNA form, the CDR3 reads TGTGCCAGCAGCTCACAGGGGCTAGCGGGTGCCGGAGAGACCCAGTACTTC.

The CDR3 loop is CATSVHVTGSSPLHF. The DNA for the CDR3 is TGTGCCACCAGCGTTCATGTGACAGGTAGTTCACCCCTCCACTTT. The V and J genes are TRBV15 and TRBJ1-6; the D gene is possibly TRBD1 (6 bases). The germline CDR1 and CDR2 sequences are LNHNV and YYDKDF (reference sequence). V was pared by 5 bases and J by 9 bases, with 17 bases between. CDR3 length: 15 residues.

This chain joins TRBV11-2 and TRBJ2-2; D uncertain. Trimming removed 1 base at V and 6 bases at J, with 6 bases between. The CDR3 totals 13 residues. Germline V CDR1 and CDR2: SGHAT, FQNNGV. CDR3 nucleotide sequence: TGTGCCAGCAGCTTAGGACGGGCCGGGGAGCTGTTTTTT. Translation gives CASSLGRAGELFF.

V gene TRBV10-1 combines with J gene TRBJ1-5; tentatively, D is TRBD1 (6 bases). V was pared by 3 bases and J by 5 bases, with 11 bases between. This CDR3 comprises 14 residues. Per the germline V gene, CDR1 is WNHNN and CDR2 is SYGVQD (reference sequence). CDR3 protein: CASSDTGRDQPQHF. Here the CDR3 DNA reads TGCGCCAGCAGTGATACAGGGCGCGATCAGCCCCAGCATTTT.

This clone was observed a handful of times. V usage is TRBV7-9 and J usage is TRBJ1-6; tentatively, D is TRBD1 (5 bases). The CDR3 is made up of 14 amino acids. Deletions cut 0 bases from V and 5 bases from J, with 5 bases between. Germline-derived CDR1 and CDR2 are SEHNR and FQNEAQ (reference sequence). The CDR3 loop is CASSLAQDNSPLHF. The DNA of the CDR3 is TGTGCCAGCAGCTTAGCACAGGATAATTCACCCCTCCACTTT.

The chain links TRBV6-7 to TRBJ1-5, with unresolved D. TRBV6-7 is assigned to the ORF class and has an uncertain function. Trimming cost V 8 bases and J 3 bases, with 5 bases left between them. This CDR3 contains 11 residues. CDR3 nucleotide sequence: TGTGCCAGCTTTCTCAATCAGCCCCAGCATTTT. The encoded protein is CASFLNQPQHF.

The chain links TRBV7-9 to TRBJ1-5; D uncertain. V shed 1 base and J shed 4 bases, with 8 bases lying between them. Germline CDR1 reads SEHNR; CDR2 reads FQNEAQ (reference sequence). The CDR3 sequence is 14 residues long. CDR3 DNA: TGTGCCAGCAGCTTAGGAATGGCAAATCAGCCCCAGCATTTT. Protein product: CASSLGMANQPQHF.

The genes are TRBV2 and TRBJ2-5; D is possibly TRBD1 (7 bases). Germline values: CDR1 SNHLY, CDR2 FYNNEI. This CDR3 has 16 amino acids. V was pared by 2 bases and J by 4 bases, with 17 bases between. DNA for the CDR3: TGTGCCAGCAGTGAAAAAGGCAGGGGGGTCCCAGAGACCCAGTACTTC. Translation gives CASSEKGRGVPETQYF.

This clone was detected only a few times. The chain recombines TRBV6-2 or TRBV6-3 with TRBJ1-5; 10 bases line up with TRBD1. Germline V CDR1 and CDR2: MNHEY, SVGEGT. Trimming cost V 6 bases and J 5 bases; bases outside gene matches: 13. The CDR3 is 17 amino acids. The CDR3 reads CASSHGTGEGYYQPQHF. CDR3 nucleotides: TGTGCCAGCAGCCACGGGACAGGGGAGGGGTATTATCAGCCCCAGCATTTT.

The V gene is TRBV5-1, the J gene TRBJ2-3; TRBD1 aligns across 7 bases. Trimming cost V 4 bases and J 2 bases; bases outside gene matches: 10. Per the germline V gene, CDR1 is SGHRS and CDR2 is YFSETQ. There are 16 residues in the CDR3. CDR3: CASSRYSDRVTDTQYF. The CDR3 coding sequence is TGCGCCAGCAGCCGATACTCCGACAGGGTCACAGATACGCAGTATTTT.

Here the CDR3 reads CAWSDSWRGEQYF. CDR3 in DNA: TGTGCCTGGAGTGACAGTTGGCGGGGCGAGCAGTACTTC. The chain combines TRBV30 with TRBJ2-7; weak D call: TRBD2 (6 bases). This CDR3 is 13 amino acids long. Germline V gene sequence: CDR1 GTSNPN, CDR2 SVGIG (reference sequence). The V end was cut by 1 base, the J end by 6 bases, with 13 bases between.

The J gene is TRBJ2-7, the V gene TRBV23-1; TRBD1 matches 9 bases. TRBV23-1 is annotated as an ORF whose role is uncertain. Trimming cost V 2 bases and J 1 base; bases outside gene matches: 3. The length of the CDR3 is 15 residues. CDR3 sequence reads: CASSQPGTGSYEQYF. The CDR3 DNA reads TGCGCCAGCAGTCAACCCGGGACAGGGTCCTACGAGCAGTACTTC.

The chain is built from TRBV7-9 and TRBJ1-4, with 8 bases lining up with TRBD1. V was pared by 7 bases and J by 3 bases, with 10 bases of the junction left unmatched. CDR3 length: 16 amino acids. CDR1 and CDR2 from the germline V gene are SEHNR and FQNEAQ (reference sequence). The CDR3 reads CASNQGQARANEKLFF. The CDR3 DNA is TGTGCCAGCAACCAGGGACAGGCGCGGGCTAATGAAAAACTGTTTTTT. The full variable domain, completed using reference TRBV7-9 and TRBJ1-4, is DTGVSQNPRHKITKRGQNVTFRCDPISEHNRLYWYRQTLGQGPEFLTYFQNEAQLEKSRLLSDRFSAERPKGSFSTLEIQRTEQGDSAMYLCASNQGQARANEKLFFGSGTQLSVL.

This clone showed up just once. The rearrangement uses TRBV7-8 and TRBJ2-1; TRBD1 aligns across 9 bases. CDR1 and CDR2 (germline): SGHVS, FQNEAQ. V gave up 5 bases and J gave up 4 bases; unmatched junction bases: 6. The CDR3 spans 15 residues. The CDR3 sequence is CASSTPDRGYNEQFF. The CDR3 DNA sequence: TGTGCCAGCAGCACCCCGGACAGGGGATACAATGAGCAGTTCTTC. The variable domain in full, with the rest retrieved from reference TRBV7-8 and TRBJ2-1, is GAGVSQSPRYKVAKRGQDVALRCDPISGHVSLFWYQQALGQGPEFLTYFQNEAQLDKSGLPSDRFFAERPEGSVSTLKIQRTQQEDSAVYLCASSTPDRGYNEQFFGPGTRLTVL.

This chain connects TRBV30 to TRBJ2-6; 9 bases map to TRBD1. This CDR3 region has 17 residues. Germline assignment: CDR1 GTSNPN and CDR2 SVGIG (reference sequence). V was pared by 5 bases and J by 4 bases, with 12 bases of the junction left unmatched. The CDR3 DNA follows: TGTGCCTGGCACACCGGGACAGGGTGGGGAGGGGCCAACGTCCTGACTTTC. Its translation is CAWHTGTGWGGANVLTF.